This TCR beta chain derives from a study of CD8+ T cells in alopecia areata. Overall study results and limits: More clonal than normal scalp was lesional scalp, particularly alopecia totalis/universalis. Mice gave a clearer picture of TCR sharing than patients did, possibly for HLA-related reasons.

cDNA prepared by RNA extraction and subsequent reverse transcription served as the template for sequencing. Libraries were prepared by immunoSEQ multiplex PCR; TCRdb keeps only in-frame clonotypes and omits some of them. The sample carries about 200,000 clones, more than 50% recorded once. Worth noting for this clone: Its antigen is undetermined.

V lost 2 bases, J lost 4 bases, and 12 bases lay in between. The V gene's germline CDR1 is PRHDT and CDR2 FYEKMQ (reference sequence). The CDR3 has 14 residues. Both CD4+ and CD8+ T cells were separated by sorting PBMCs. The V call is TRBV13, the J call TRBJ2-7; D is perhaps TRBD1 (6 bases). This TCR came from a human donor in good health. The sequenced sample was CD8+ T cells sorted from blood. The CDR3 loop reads CASSLNTGKYEQYF. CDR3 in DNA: TGTGCCAGCAGCTTAAATACAGGGAAGTACGAGCAGTACTTC.